This entry lists 4 T cell receptor beta chains sequenced from one sample in a study of cytomegalovirus exposure and HLA in healthy donors. This PCR relied on a set of 60 Vbeta primers and 13 Jbeta primers. Generated by immunoSEQ multiplex PCR, the TCRdb table keeps only in-frame clones and is missing some. The data show more than 120,000 clones, 65% to 90% seen once. Source material: PBMCs. The receptors were gathered from a woman younger than 45 in good health and CMV-seronegative.

The rearrangement links TRBV7-3 to TRBJ1-1, with 7 bases aligning to TRBD1. The CDR3 runs 17 residues. Germline V gene lookup returns CDR1 SGHTA and CDR2 FQGTGA. Trimming removed 5 bases from V and 3 bases from J; junction bases left unmatched: 15. The CDR3 bases are TGTGCCAGCAGCGAAGAGACAGGGTATGGGCAGGACACTGAAGCTTTCTTT. It yields the protein CASSEETGYGQDTEAFF.

This chain uses TRBV9 with TRBJ2-5, with a possible D match to TRBD1 (6 bases). The assigned J gene may be wrong: the sequence end matches TRBJ2-7 better. Germline V CDR1 and CDR2: SGDLS, YYNGEE. CDR3 length equals 15 residues. In DNA form, the CDR3 reads TGTGCCAGCAGCGGACGTACAGGGAGCTCCTACGAGCAGTACTTC. This codes for CASSGRTGSSYEQYF.

The rearrangement joins TRBV18 to TRBJ1-3; tentative D call: TRBD1 (6 bases). V was pared by 4 bases and J by 2 bases, with 18 bases between. The CDR3 sequence is 17 residues long. Germline V gives CDR1 KGHSH, CDR2 LQKENI. The DNA for the CDR3 is TGTGCCAGCTCACGTGCACAGGGACACTCTACTGGAAACACCATATATTTT. It yields the protein CASSRAQGHSTGNTIYF.

This sequence joins TRBV5-1 and TRBJ2-2; D is ambiguous. The CDR3 runs 15 residues. Trimming removed 1 base from V and 0 bases from J, with 7 bases in between. The germline CDR1 and CDR2 sequences are SGHRS and YFSETQ. CDR3 in DNA: TGCGCCAGCAGCTTGAGGCAGGCGAACACCGGGGAGCTGTTTTTT. Protein product: CASSLRQANTGELFF.